A selection of T cell receptor beta chains follows, all from one sample in a study of response to subunit inactivated influenza vaccine. TCRdb redid the calling of the RT-PCR reads with MiXCR, one entry per CDR3 protein. The repertoire holds about 520,000 distinct CDR3 sequences, approximately 11% seen once, with approximately 12% in the top ten. The sample here was PBMCs from blood, taken about 40 days after vaccination. The receptors come from a man aged 50 to 60 who received an inactivated influenza vaccine. Each CDR3 is given with its conserved first and last residue. A D gene is named only where the DNA matches it firmly. Part of the rows lack a size; the others show once, few, many or a class for expanded clones.

clone_size d_call j_call v_call cdr3_aa cdr3_nt
few NA TRBJ2-3 TRBV5-1 CASSLEALRGATDTQYF TGCGCCAGCAGCTTGGAAGCCCTCCGCGGGGCCACAGATACGCAGTATTTT
many NA TRBJ2-1 TRBV5-6 CASSDGPRNEQFF TGTGCCAGCAGCGACGGGCCTCGCAATGAGCAGTTCTTC
many NA TRBJ1-1 TRBV5-1 CASSWDTRGGTEAFF TGCGCCAGCAGCTGGGACACCCGCGGTGGTACTGAAGCTTTCTTT
many NA TRBJ1-1 TRBV10-3 CAISESSRGRGNTEAFF TGTGCCATCAGTGAGTCGTCTCGTGGCAGGGGGAACACTGAAGCTTTCTTT
NA TRBD2 TRBJ2-1 TRBV20-1 CSASYGGGAGEQFF TGCAGTGCTAGTTACGGCGGGGGGGCGGGTGAGCAGTTCTTC
few TRBD2 TRBJ2-2 TRBV28 CASKPGLAGWSRELFF TGTGCCAGCAAGCCCGGACTAGCGGGATGGTCCAGGGAGCTGTTTTTT
NA NA TRBJ1-2 TRBV7-2 CASSLGRHRYTF TGTGCCAGCAGCTTAGGTCGGCACCGCTACACCTTC
medium-sized NA TRBJ2-1 TRBV29-1 CSVASRLAPYNEQFF TGCAGCGTTGCATCTCGGCTAGCCCCCTACAATGAGCAGTTCTTC
few NA TRBJ2-1 TRBV10-3 CAISAREGHEQFF TGTGCCATCAGTGCACGAGAGGGTCATGAGCAGTTCTTC
NA NA TRBJ2-5 TRBV2 CASSVGDRTQYF TGTGCCAGCAGTGTTGGGGACCGAACCCAGTACTTC
NA TRBD2 TRBJ2-7 TRBV12-3/TRBV12-4 CASTHLGLEGYEQYF TGTGCCAGCACCCACCTCGGACTAGAAGGTTACGAGCAGTACTTC
NA TRBD2 TRBJ2-7 TRBV6-1 CASSVGLAGVSLPLEQYF TGTGCCAGCAGTGTGGGACTAGCGGGAGTATCCCTCCCACTCGAGCAGTACTTC
NA TRBD2 TRBJ2-1 TRBV6-1 CASSPEVAGGLSYNEQFF TGTGCCAGCAGTCCCGAGGTAGCGGGAGGACTCTCCTACAATGAGCAGTTCTTC
NA TRBD2 TRBJ2-1 TRBV27 CASSHGLAGRQFF TGTGCCAGCAGCCACGGACTAGCGGGACGGCAGTTCTTC
few NA TRBJ2-7 TRBV28 CASSPTPSRYEQYF TGTGCCAGCAGCCCGACACCTAGCCGCTACGAGCAGTACTTC
few TRBD2 TRBJ2-1 TRBV12-3/TRBV12-4 CASSRTSRGLTYNEQFF TGTGCCAGCAGTCGCACATCCCGGGGACTAACCTACAATGAGCAGTTCTTC
NA TRBD1 TRBJ1-1 TRBV7-9 CASSLDRGIVEAFF TGTGCCAGCAGCTTAGACAGGGGGATAGTTGAAGCTTTCTTT
NA TRBD2 TRBJ2-3 TRBV12-3/TRBV12-4 CASSLSGGAGTQYF TGTGCCAGCAGTCTTAGCGGGGGGGCGGGGACGCAGTATTTT
NA NA TRBJ1-4 TRBV4-2 CASSQDRAQDNEKLFF TGTGCCAGCAGCCAAGATCGAGCGCAGGATAATGAAAAACTGTTTTTT
few NA TRBJ2-1 TRBV11-2 CASSLEFTPNDEQFF TGTGCCAGCAGCTTAGAGTTTACCCCCAATGATGAGCAGTTCTTC
few NA TRBJ2-3 TRBV29-1 CSVVAGARADTQYF TGCAGCGTTGTTGCGGGGGCGCGGGCAGATACGCAGTATTTT
few TRBD2 TRBJ2-7 TRBV5-1 CASSTREGYEQYF TGCGCCAGCAGCACCAGGGAGGGCTACGAGCAGTACTTC
NA TRBD2 TRBJ2-1 TRBV4-3 CASGHIAGGHSEQFF TGCGCCAGCGGCCACATAGCGGGGGGCCACTCTGAGCAGTTCTTC
few TRBD1 TRBJ1-2 TRBV7-9 CASSPQPTGKYGYTF TGTGCCAGCAGCCCCCAGCCGACAGGGAAGTATGGCTACACCTTC
medium-sized NA TRBJ2-7 TRBV5-1 CASRGGQPYEQYF TGCGCCAGCAGAGGGGGGCAACCCTACGAGCAGTACTTC
NA TRBD2 TRBJ2-3 TRBV28 CASSFLSSGGSTDTQYF TGTGCCAGCAGTTTCCTATCTAGCGGGGGGTCTACAGATACGCAGTATTTT
few NA TRBJ2-2 TRBV27 CASSLSDNTGELFF TGTGCCAGCAGTTTATCCGATAACACCGGGGAGCTGTTTTTT
NA TRBD2 TRBJ2-5 TRBV7-2 CASSPGTSATLRETQYF TGTGCCAGCAGCCCCGGGACTAGCGCAACATTACGAGAGACCCAGTACTTC
many TRBD1 TRBJ2-1 TRBV19 CASSRPGQGDNEQFF TGTGCCAGTAGTAGACCGGGACAGGGGGACAATGAGCAGTTCTTC
few TRBD1 TRBJ1-6 TRBV5-1 CASSDRGLSPLHF TGCGCCAGCAGCGACAGGGGGCTTTCACCCCTCCACTTT
NA NA TRBJ2-3 TRBV14 CASSRPLSTDTQYF TGTGCCAGCAGCCGCCCACTTAGCACAGATACGCAGTATTTT
NA NA TRBJ1-6 TRBV5-1 CASSQRLGYNSPLHF TGCGCCAGCAGCCAAAGACTCGGATACAACTCACCCCTCCACTTT
few TRBD1 TRBJ2-7 TRBV2 CASSGTGGSSYEQYF TGTGCCAGCAGTGGGACAGGGGGTAGCTCCTACGAGCAGTACTTC
NA NA TRBJ2-3 TRBV3-1 CASSQGGGFTDTQYF TGTGCCAGCAGCCAAGGCGGCGGATTCACAGATACGCAGTATTTT
few TRBD2 TRBJ2-3 TRBV20-1 CSARGLAGSTDTQYF TGCAGTGCTAGAGGACTAGCGGGGAGCACAGATACGCAGTATTTT
few NA TRBJ1-3 TRBV2 CASSEGQATSGNTIYF TGTGCCAGCAGTGAAGGTCAGGCTACCTCTGGAAACACCATATATTTT
NA NA TRBJ1-4 TRBV12-3/TRBV12-4 CASSQTATNEKLFF TGTGCCAGCAGTCAGACAGCAACTAATGAAAAACTGTTTTTT
NA TRBD2 TRBJ2-3 TRBV5-6 CASSLAGGPADTQYF TGTGCCAGCAGCCTCGCGGGGGGGCCTGCAGATACGCAGTATTTT
NA NA TRBJ2-2 TRBV4-3 CASSQDRLSNTGELFF TGCGCCAGCAGCCAAGATCGGCTCTCGAACACCGGGGAGCTGTTTTTT
NA NA TRBJ1-2 TRBV12-3/TRBV12-4 CASSLGINYGYTF TGTGCCAGCAGTTTAGGAATTAACTATGGCTACACCTTC
NA NA TRBJ2-2 TRBV7-2 CASSRYEGPADTGELFF TGTGCCAGCAGCCGATATGAGGGGCCAGCGGACACCGGGGAGCTGTTTTTT
NA TRBD1 TRBJ2-1 TRBV2 CASTTGDSYNEQFF TGTGCCAGCACGACAGGGGACTCCTACAATGAGCAGTTCTTC
many NA TRBJ2-1 TRBV7-2 CASRPGPFNEQFF TGTGCCAGCAGACCAGGACCCTTCAATGAGCAGTTCTTC
few TRBD1 TRBJ2-5 TRBV7-9 CASSWPTGMGETQYF TGTGCCAGCAGCTGGCCGACAGGGATGGGGGAGACCCAGTACTTC
few NA TRBJ2-7 TRBV4-3 CASSQGDRTATLYF TGCGCCAGCAGCCAAGGCGACAGGACGGCAACACTGTACTTC
NA TRBD1 TRBJ2-1 TRBV29-1 CSVEGTGLVNEQFF TGCAGCGTTGAAGGGACAGGGCTGGTAAATGAGCAGTTCTTC